Each of the 13 T cell receptor beta chains below was sequenced from the same sample in a study of blood T cell repertoires in COVID-19. This table comes from immunoSEQ multiplex PCR, and its TCRdb copy is limited to in-frame clones, with some not included. The table records about 110,000 clones, over 70% of them present only once. Source material: peripheral blood. The source is a human donor in a cohort sampled during active or convalescent COVID-19.

V is TRBV5-8 and J is TRBJ2-3, with a tentative D call TRBD2 (6 bases). Trimming stripped 2 bases from V and 7 bases from J, with 17 bases between. The CDR3 consists of 15 residues. Germline CDR1 is SGHTS and CDR2 is YDEGEE. The CDR3 loop is CASSLNRGSPNTQYF. For the CDR3, the DNA is TGTGCCAGCAGCTTAAACCGGGGGTCTCCAAATACGCAGTATTTT. Supplemented by reference TRBV5-8 and TRBJ2-3, the full variable domain reads EAGVTQSPTHLIKTRGQQATLRCSPISGHTSVYWYQQALGLGLQFLLWYDEGEERNRGNFPPRFSGRQFPNYSSELNVNALELEDSALYLCASSLNRGSPNTQYFGPGTRLTVL.

The chain uses TRBV7-8 and TRBJ2-7; 7 bases map to TRBD2. J gave up 3 bases and V 2 bases, and 10 bases lay outside the gene matches. The germline V gene has CDR1 SGHVS and CDR2 FQNEAQ. CDR3 length: 16 residues. The DNA of the CDR3 is TGTGCCAGCAGCTTAATCCCCGGGACTAAGAACTACGAGCAGTACTTC. It codes for CASSLIPGTKNYEQYF.

This chain joins TRBV7-2 and TRBJ2-1; maybe TRBD2 (5 bases). This CDR3 has 15 residues. Germline V gene lookup returns CDR1 SGHTA and CDR2 FQGNSA. V was cut by 3 bases and J by 9 bases, with 18 bases left in between. CDR3 loop: CASSFSQNMAGEQFF. CDR3 in DNA: TGTGCCAGCAGCTTTTCTCAGAACATGGCGGGTGAGCAGTTCTTC.

The chain is built from TRBV28 and TRBJ1-2; perhaps TRBD1 as D (6 bases). Germline CDR1 is MDHEN and CDR2 is SYDVKM. This CDR3 comprises 16 residues. Between the trimmed V and J ends, which lost 2 bases and 4 bases, there was a span of 17 bases. This CDR3 reads CASSLGSGGGLYGYTF. The DNA of the CDR3 is TGTGCCAGCAGTTTAGGTTCGGGCGGGGGCCTCTATGGCTACACCTTC.

The V and J genes are TRBV20-1 and TRBJ1-2; 7 bases are shared with TRBD1. This CDR3 has 14 residues. Germline trimming cut 3 bases from V and 5 bases from J; bases unmatched to any gene: 9. Per germline, CDR1 DFQATT and CDR2 SNEGSKA (reference sequence). CDR3 coding DNA: TGCAGTGCTAGTGGACAGGACCTCCTTTATGGCTACACCTTC. Translating gives CSASGQDLLYGYTF.

This chain uses TRBV7-2 with TRBJ2-7; the match to TRBD1 covers 7 bases. V shed 6 bases and J 5 bases; nucleotides not matched to a gene: 10. Germline values: CDR1 SGHTA, CDR2 FQGNSA. This CDR3 has 14 residues. CDR3 nucleotide sequence: TGTGCCAGCAGACGACAGGGTTGGTCGGACGAGCAGTACTTC. Amino acids: CASRRQGWSDEQYF.

This chain's CDR3 is CAISRDRGPYNYGYTF. CDR3 DNA sequence: TGTGCCATCAGCCGGGACAGGGGGCCATATAACTATGGCTACACCTTC. The gene calls are TRBV10-3 and TRBJ1-2; 12 positions agree with TRBD1. With 6 bases clipped from V and 1 base from J, the junction kept 6 bases outside the gene matches. In germline, CDR1 is ENHRY, CDR2 SYGVKD. There are 16 residues in the CDR3.

The chain has TRBV29-1 and TRBJ1-5; 8 nucleotides match TRBD1. CDR3 length: 14 amino acids. Germline lookup yields CDR1 SQVTM and CDR2 ANQGSEA. J lost 4 bases, V lost 0 bases, and 2 bases had no gene match. CDR3 protein: CSVEETGGNQPQHF. The DNA for the CDR3 is TGCAGCGTTGAAGAAACAGGGGGGAATCAGCCCCAGCATTTT.

This chain connects TRBV6-1 to TRBJ2-2; TRBD2 might be the D (7 bases). CDR1 is MNHNS and CDR2 is SASEGT in the germline V gene. The CDR3 runs 16 residues. V was clipped by 3 bases and J by 6 bases, with 17 bases between them. The CDR3 spells CASSDAGALIAGELFF. For the CDR3, the DNA is TGTGCCAGCAGTGATGCGGGGGCTCTAATAGCCGGGGAGCTGTTTTTT.

J is TRBJ1-1 and V is TRBV10-3, with 11 bases matching TRBD1. From germline, CDR1 is ENHRY and CDR2 SYGVKD. Trimming cost V 0 bases and J 11 bases; bases outside gene matches: 11. The CDR3 covers 16 residues. The CDR3 DNA reads TGTGCCATCAGTGAGTCAAAAGGGACAGGGGGAGAGAGGGCTTTCTTT. This encodes CAISESKGTGGERAFF.

The DNA for the CDR3 is TGCGCCAGCAGCAAGGTCCAGAGACAGGGGAACACCGGGGAGCTGTTTTTT. This encodes CASSKVQRQGNTGELFF. The chain recombines TRBV5-1 with TRBJ2-2; 7 nucleotides agree with TRBD1. This CDR3 region has 17 residues. The germline gives CDR1 SGHRS, CDR2 YFSETQ. The V segment lost 4 bases and the J segment 1 base; nucleotides outside the gene matches: 10.

The J gene is TRBJ2-5, the V gene TRBV19, with unresolved D. This CDR3 is 13 amino acids long. The germline V gene has CDR1 LNHDA and CDR2 SQIVND (reference sequence). Trimming cost V 4 bases and J 2 bases, with 8 bases left between them. The CDR3 here is CASSKHGQETQYF. Written as DNA, the CDR3 is TGTGCCAGTAGTAAACACGGGCAAGAGACCCAGTACTTC.

This chain links TRBV30 with TRBJ2-1, with 7 bases aligning to TRBD2. The CDR3 runs to 15 residues. In germline, CDR1 is GTSNPN, CDR2 SVGIG (reference sequence). The V gene end was trimmed by 0 bases and the J gene end by 9 bases; junction bases not matched to a gene: 11. The CDR3 DNA is TGTGCCTGGAGTGTATTAGCGGGTGCCGCGGGTGAGCAGTTCTTC. It encodes CAWSVLAGAAGEQFF.